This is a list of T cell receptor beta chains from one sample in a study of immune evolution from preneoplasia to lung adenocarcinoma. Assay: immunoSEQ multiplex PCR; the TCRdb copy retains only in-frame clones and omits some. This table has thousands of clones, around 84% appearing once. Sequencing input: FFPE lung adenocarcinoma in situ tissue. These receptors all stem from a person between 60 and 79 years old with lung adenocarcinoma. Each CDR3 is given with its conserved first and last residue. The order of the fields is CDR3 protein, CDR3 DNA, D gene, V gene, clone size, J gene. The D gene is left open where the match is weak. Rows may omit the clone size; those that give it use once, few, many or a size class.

cdr3_aa: CASSLGGQGGEKLFF
cdr3_nt: TGTGCCAGCAGCTTAGGGGGACAGGGCGGGGAAAAACTGTTTTTT
d_call: TRBD1
v_call: TRBV7-2
clone_size: once
j_call: TRBJ1-4

cdr3_aa: CASSVVGPGYTEAFF
cdr3_nt: TGTGCCAGCAGCGTAGTAGGCCCGGGGTACACTGAAGCTTTCTTT
d_call: -
v_call: TRBV9
clone_size: few
j_call: TRBJ1-1

cdr3_aa: CASSEGQGLNTGELFF
cdr3_nt: TGTGCCAGCAGTGAGGGACAGGGCTTAAACACCGGGGAGCTGTTTTTT
d_call: TRBD1
v_call: TRBV6-1
clone_size: -
j_call: TRBJ2-2

cdr3_aa: CASGTGTEAFF
cdr3_nt: TGTGCCAGTGGTACGGGCACTGAAGCTTTCTTT
d_call: -
v_call: TRBV2
clone_size: -
j_call: TRBJ1-1

cdr3_aa: CASSVATGDTGELFF
cdr3_nt: TGTGCCAGCAGCGTAGCTACAGGGGACACCGGGGAGCTGTTTTTT
d_call: TRBD1
v_call: TRBV9
clone_size: -
j_call: TRBJ2-2

cdr3_aa: CASSYLSGGGYEQYF
cdr3_nt: TGTGCCAGCAGTTACCTTAGCGGAGGGGGCTACGAGCAGTACTTC
d_call: -
v_call: TRBV6-5
clone_size: -
j_call: TRBJ2-7

cdr3_aa: CASSLNSPGRLNQPQHF
cdr3_nt: TGTGCCAGCAGTTTAAATTCTCCGGGCCGCTTGAATCAGCCCCAGCATTTT
d_call: -
v_call: TRBV28
clone_size: -
j_call: TRBJ1-5

cdr3_aa: CAISRGSVQETQYF
cdr3_nt: TGTGCCATCTCCCGAGGGTCGGTCCAAGAGACCCAGTACTTC
d_call: -
v_call: TRBV10-3
clone_size: -
j_call: TRBJ2-5

cdr3_aa: CSAGLAGTSTDTQYF
cdr3_nt: TGCAGCGCGGGACTAGCGGGCACTAGCACAGATACGCAGTATTTT
d_call: TRBD2
v_call: TRBV29-1
clone_size: -
j_call: TRBJ2-3

cdr3_aa: CASSLGGALNEQYF
cdr3_nt: TGTGCCAGCAGTTTGGGGGGGGCTTTGAACGAGCAGTACTTC
d_call: -
v_call: TRBV28
clone_size: -
j_call: TRBJ2-7

cdr3_aa: CASSTTGTSNDEQFF
cdr3_nt: TGTGCCAGCAGCACAACCGGGACTAGTAACGATGAGCAGTTCTTC
d_call: TRBD2
v_call: TRBV7-9
clone_size: -
j_call: TRBJ2-1

cdr3_aa: CASSLIGTGGYGYTF
cdr3_nt: TGTGCCAGCAGCTTGATAGGGACAGGGGGCTATGGCTACACCTTC
d_call: TRBD1
v_call: TRBV5-6
clone_size: once
j_call: TRBJ1-2

cdr3_aa: CASSLAPGGPVAGELFF
cdr3_nt: TGCGCCAGCAGCTTGGCCCCGGGAGGGCCGGTGGCCGGGGAGCTGTTTTTT
d_call: TRBD2
v_call: TRBV5-1
clone_size: -
j_call: TRBJ2-2

cdr3_aa: CASSSPGLYGGYGYTF
cdr3_nt: TGTGCCAGCAGTTCACCGGGACTCTATGGGGGCTATGGCTACACCTTC
d_call: -
v_call: TRBV6-5
clone_size: -
j_call: TRBJ1-2

cdr3_aa: CSVREGERNTGELFF
cdr3_nt: TGCAGCGTCCGAGAGGGGGAAAGGAACACCGGGGAGCTGTTTTTT
d_call: -
v_call: TRBV29-1
clone_size: -
j_call: TRBJ2-2

cdr3_aa: CASHSVAGGSTYEQYF
cdr3_nt: TGTGCCAGTCATTCAGTGGCAGGGGGCTCAACTTACGAGCAGTACTTC
d_call: TRBD1
v_call: TRBV27
clone_size: -
j_call: TRBJ2-7

cdr3_aa: CASSESLRQFF
cdr3_nt: TGTGCCAGCAGCGAATCCCTGCGGCAGTTCTTC
d_call: -
v_call: TRBV2
clone_size: -
j_call: TRBJ2-1

cdr3_aa: CASSLVSGRASNEQFF
cdr3_nt: TGTGCCAGCAGCTTAGTTAGCGGGAGGGCCTCGAATGAGCAGTTCTTC
d_call: TRBD2
v_call: TRBV7-2
clone_size: -
j_call: TRBJ2-1

cdr3_aa: CASSLIAQVYEQYF
cdr3_nt: TGTGCCAGCAGTTTAATAGCACAGGTCTACGAGCAGTACTTC
d_call: -
v_call: TRBV28
clone_size: -
j_call: TRBJ2-7

cdr3_aa: CASSYGTGGTDTQYF
cdr3_nt: TGTGCCAGCAGTTATGGGACAGGGGGCACAGATACGCAGTATTTT
d_call: TRBD1
v_call: TRBV6-5
clone_size: -
j_call: TRBJ2-3

cdr3_aa: CASSLGRAETQYF
cdr3_nt: TGCGCCAGCAGCTTGGGCAGGGCGGAGACCCAGTACTTC
d_call: -
v_call: TRBV5-1
clone_size: -
j_call: TRBJ2-5

cdr3_aa: CASSSASSGYTF
cdr3_nt: TGTGCCAGCAGTAGTGCCTCGTCTGGCTACACCTTC
d_call: -
v_call: TRBV27
clone_size: -
j_call: TRBJ1-2

cdr3_aa: CASSGGGGPGTGEVYHYGYTF
cdr3_nt: TGTGCCAGCAGCGGTGGAGGGGGTCCCGGGACAGGGGAGGTATATCACTATGGCTACACCTTC
d_call: TRBD1
v_call: TRBV9
clone_size: -
j_call: TRBJ1-2

cdr3_aa: CAISDPGLAGGSAYNEQFF
cdr3_nt: TGTGCCATCAGTGACCCTGGACTAGCGGGGGGTAGCGCCTACAATGAGCAGTTCTTC
d_call: TRBD2
v_call: TRBV10-3
clone_size: -
j_call: TRBJ2-1